This T cell receptor beta chain originates from a study of PD-1 blockade in mismatch repair-deficient tumors. About the research overall: Patients had approximately 13 mismatch repair-deficient cancer types, all previously treated and progressing. Whole-study findings and limits: After pembrolizumab, tumor-resident clones rose rapidly, then generally contracted before radiologic responses.

The assay was immunoSEQ multiplex PCR, and TCRdb's table has in-frame clones only and misses some. The table includes about 51,000 clones, around 85% detected once. Comment on this clone: Its antigen remains unidentified.

All patients were mismatch repair deficient, assessed by either PCR or immunohistochemistry. TCRs were sequenced from a few patients responding to pembrolizumab. Germline V gene data show CDR1 as MNHGY and CDR2 as SAAAGT. V gave up 6 bases and J gave up 1 base, with 19 bases separating them. CDR3 size: 17 residues. The sample consisted of peripheral blood, taken 20 weeks after starting pembrolizumab. The chain combines TRBV6-8 with TRBJ1-3; D not certain. This clonotype originated in an adult with mismatch repair-deficient cancer. The CDR3 here is CASSLAGTSASGNTIYF. As DNA, the CDR3 is TGTGCCAGCAGCTTGGCGGGCACGTCGGCTTCTGGAAACACCATATATTTT.